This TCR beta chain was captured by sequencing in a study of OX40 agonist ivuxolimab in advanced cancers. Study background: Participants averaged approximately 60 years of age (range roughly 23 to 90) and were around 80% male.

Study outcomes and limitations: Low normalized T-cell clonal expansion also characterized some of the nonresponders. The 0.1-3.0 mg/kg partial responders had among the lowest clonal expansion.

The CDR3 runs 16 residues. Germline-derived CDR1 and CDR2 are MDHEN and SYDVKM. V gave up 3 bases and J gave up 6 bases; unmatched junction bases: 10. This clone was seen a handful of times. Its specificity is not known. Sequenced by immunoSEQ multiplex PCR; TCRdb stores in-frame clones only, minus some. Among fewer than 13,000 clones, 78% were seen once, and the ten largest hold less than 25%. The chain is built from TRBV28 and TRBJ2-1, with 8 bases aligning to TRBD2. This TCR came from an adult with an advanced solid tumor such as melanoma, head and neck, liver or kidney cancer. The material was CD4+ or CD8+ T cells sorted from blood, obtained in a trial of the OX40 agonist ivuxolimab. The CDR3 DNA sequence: TGTGCCAGCAGTTTTTCGGGACTAGACGGCCTCAATGAGCAGTTCTTC. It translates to CASSFSGLDGLNEQFF. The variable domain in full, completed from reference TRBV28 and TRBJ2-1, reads DVKVTQSSRYLVKRTGEKVFLECVQDMDHENMFWYRQDPGLGLRLIYFSYDVKMKEKGDIPEGYSVSREKKERFSLILESASTNQTSMYLCASSFSGLDGLNEQFFGPGTRLTVL.